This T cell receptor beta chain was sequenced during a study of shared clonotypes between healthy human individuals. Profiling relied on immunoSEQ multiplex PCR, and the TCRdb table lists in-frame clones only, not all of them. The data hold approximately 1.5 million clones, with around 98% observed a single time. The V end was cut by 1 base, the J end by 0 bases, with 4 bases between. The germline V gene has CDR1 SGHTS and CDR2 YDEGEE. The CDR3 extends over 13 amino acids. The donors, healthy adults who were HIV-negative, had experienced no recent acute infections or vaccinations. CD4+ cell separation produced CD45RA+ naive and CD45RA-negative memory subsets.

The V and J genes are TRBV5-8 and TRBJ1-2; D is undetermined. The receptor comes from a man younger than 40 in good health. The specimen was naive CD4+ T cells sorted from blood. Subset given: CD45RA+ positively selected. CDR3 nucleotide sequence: TGTGCCAGCAGCTTGCTGACTAACTATGGCTACACCTTC. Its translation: CASSLLTNYGYTF.